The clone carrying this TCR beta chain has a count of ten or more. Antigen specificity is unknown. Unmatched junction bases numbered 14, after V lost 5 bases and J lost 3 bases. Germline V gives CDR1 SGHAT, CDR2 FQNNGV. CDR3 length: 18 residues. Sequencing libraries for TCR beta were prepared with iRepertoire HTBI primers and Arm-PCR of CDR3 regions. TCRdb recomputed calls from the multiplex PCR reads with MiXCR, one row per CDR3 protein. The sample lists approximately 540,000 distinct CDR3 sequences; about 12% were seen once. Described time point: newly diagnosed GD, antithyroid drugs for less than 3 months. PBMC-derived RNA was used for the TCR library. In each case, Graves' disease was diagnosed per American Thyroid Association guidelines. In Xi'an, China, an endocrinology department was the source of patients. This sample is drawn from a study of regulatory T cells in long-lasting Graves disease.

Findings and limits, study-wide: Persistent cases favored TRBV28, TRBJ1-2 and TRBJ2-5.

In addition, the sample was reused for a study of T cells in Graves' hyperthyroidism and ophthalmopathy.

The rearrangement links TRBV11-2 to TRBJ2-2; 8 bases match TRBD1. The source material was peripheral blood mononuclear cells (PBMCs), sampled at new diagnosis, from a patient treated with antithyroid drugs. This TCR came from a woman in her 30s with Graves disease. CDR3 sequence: CASSPPGRGLIHTGELFF. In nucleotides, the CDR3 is TGTGCCAGCAGCCCCCCGGGCAGGGGGCTAATCCACACCGGGGAGCTGTTTTTT.